This T cell receptor (beta chain) was sequenced for a study of beta chain features in type 1 diabetes listed by TCRdb under 2018. Notes on the research overall: Mean age, gender distribution, total cell number and subset yield were not different between patients and healthy donors. Regulatory and stem cell-like memory subsets were isolated from only 8 patients and about eight healthy donors, whereas naive and central memory subsets came from all 28 donors. A total of some 100,000,000 sorted cells were examined across all samples, and a strong correlation was observed between cell number per subset and RNA yield. In the study, recently diagnosed type 1 diabetes patients and matched healthy donors were compared on the TCRB repertoires of their sorted circulating CD4+ T cell subsets.

The germline V gene encodes CDR1 MNHNS and CDR2 SASEGT. Here V drops 5 bases and J drops 8 bases, and the junction holds 3 bases not matched to any gene. The CDR3 runs 14 residues from the cysteine to the phenylalanine. Kept here is only the CDR3 DNA, which spans 42 bases and is read in frame from base 1. From each donor, a single peripheral blood sample of approximately 110 mL on average was drawn into heparinised tubes. A BD FACSAria II was used to sort naive, central memory, regulatory and stem cell-like memory CD4+ T cells with a panel that included CD45RO, CCR7, CD25, CD127, CD95 and CD27. Purity was above 95% for every sorted population. Right away, PBMCs were isolated by Lymphoprep density gradient centrifugation and were stained directly, with no culture step. To minimize batch effects, samples were stained and sorted in pairs, one healthy donor with one patient per experiment. This clone has a handful of counts. Its target antigen remains unknown. No qualities accompany the bases; no much larger clone lies one base away.

Broad study findings and their caveats: Naive, central memory and regulatory TCRB repertoires appeared to be more similar among patients than among healthy donors. Shorter templates might be favored by PCR, yet because patient and control samples were amplified and corrected together, any such skew would affect both groups equally. A moderate but significant shortening of TCRB CDR3 length was observed in type 1 diabetes patients in all four CD4+ subsets. Because cDNA rather than genomic DNA was sequenced, highly expressing activated cells could have been over-represented, although no difference in activation and CD3 levels was found between groups. Only small numbers of individuals were included in the HLA sub-analyses, which left unresolved whether HLA type had any influence on TCRB rearrangement. At VDJ recombination sites, type 1 diabetes patients had fewer insertions and more deleted nucleotides, which implies abnormalities in thymic rearrangement.

The entire isolated RNA was reverse transcribed using the High Capacity cDNA Reverse Transcription Kit, and thus expressed TCRB transcripts were sequenced. Deep immunoSEQ sequencing was performed on naive, central memory and regulatory T cell samples, with an average of approximately 3.9 million total reads per sample. After sorted cells were lysed in RLT buffer, RNA was extracted with DNase-treated RNeasy Micro or Mini kits, with the choice depending on cell number. To prevent cross-contamination, every cell subset was processed on its own, while patient and healthy donor samples were processed together. Using the immunoSEQ multiplex PCR, TCRB sequences were amplified from cDNA into 87-bp fragments spanning the CDR3 region. Sequencing of the amplicons was performed on the Illumina HiSeq platform. Per the source publication's procedure: Synthetic template baselines were used to correct PCR bias computationally, reads within Hamming distance 2 were collapsed together, and singletons that could not be merged were discarded. Reads were aligned against IMGT so that V, D and J genes, CDR3 length and insertions or deletions at six rearrangement sites could be assigned. Within each subset, clonotype counts were normalized to sorted cell number, after which true diversity and Gini coefficients were computed with the tcR R package. The overlap coefficient, calculated on TCRB nucleotide sequences, was used to measure repertoire sharing. Out-of-frame TCRB sequences from naive cells were analyzed to stand in for the pre-selection repertoire. Drawn from immuneACCESS, this table holds only the in-frame rearrangements with V and J called that TCRdb kept. Clones are partly lost; checked studies trace under half to an unresolved V gene and leave the rest unexplained. V, J and clone size derive from that table, while D and trimming were established from the DNA sequence. Across this sample there are about 410,000 clones, with more than 11% seen only once. The ten biggest clones cover roughly 0.036% of the sample.

The material sequenced was naive CD4+ T cells from blood. The cell subset or site label of this sample denotes: true naive CD4+ T cells. The TCR originated in a man younger than 40 in good health. The rearranged chain carries TRBV6-1 and TRBJ2-1, with TRBD2 identical over 13 junction bases. Here is the DNA: TGTGCCAGCAGTTCGGGACTAGCGGGATATGAGCAGTTCTTC. Its protein product is CASSSGLAGYEQFF.